These 21 T cell receptor beta chains originate from one sample sequenced in a study of graft-versus-host responses after intestinal transplantation. These receptors' targets are unknown. The table came from immunoSEQ multiplex PCR; TCRdb's copy has only in-frame clones and leaves some out. The sample carries tens of thousands of clones, roughly 96% recorded once. Sequenced here: unstimulated CD8+ T cells sorted from spleen or lymph node cells, sampled before transplant. Receptor source: a human donor who was the organ donor for an intestinal transplant.

The chain couples TRBV18 to TRBJ2-5; D call uncertain. CDR1 is KGHSH, CDR2 LQKENI, per germline. This CDR3 comprises 17 residues. Trimming shortened V by 2 bases and J by 1 base, and 17 bases separated the two germline ends. CDR3 sequence: CASSPYLEPERQETQYF. In DNA form, the CDR3 reads TGTGCCAGCTCACCATACCTGGAGCCGGAGCGCCAAGAGACCCAGTACTTC. The whole variable domain, filled in from reference TRBV18 and TRBJ2-5, reads NAGVMQNPRHLVRRRGQEARLRCSPMKGHSHVYWYRQLPEEGLKFMVYLQKENIIDESGMPKERFSAEFPKEGPSILRIQQVVRGDSAAYFCASSPYLEPERQETQYFGPGTRLLVL.

This chain links TRBV4-1 with TRBJ1-2; 7 nucleotides agree with TRBD1. The CDR3 runs 12 residues. Germline loops: CDR1 MGHRA, CDR2 YSYEKL. Trimming at V came to 7 bases and at J to 8 bases, leaving 7 bases not matched to a gene. CDR3 nucleotides: TGCGCCAGCATGGACAGGTCCTGGGGCTACACCTTC. Translation: CASMDRSWGYTF.

The CDR3 DNA sequence: TGTGCCAGCAGTCCTGGCGGGGATAATTCACCCCTCCACTTT. It encodes CASSPGGDNSPLHF. This rearrangement joins TRBV27 to TRBJ1-6; no firm D call. In germline, CDR1 is MNHEY, CDR2 SMNVEV (reference sequence). The CDR3 has 14 residues. V lost 5 bases and J 5 bases, leaving 10 bases between the germline ends.

In this sample, this clone turned up a few times. The rearrangement uses TRBV27 and TRBJ2-1, with TRBD1 identical over 10 bases. In germline, CDR1 is MNHEY, CDR2 SMNVEV (reference sequence). CDR3 size: 17 residues. J was trimmed by 12 bases and V by 5 bases; bases with no gene match: 19. CDR3 sequence reads: CASSPPPRQGAVWGQFF. For the CDR3, the DNA is TGTGCCAGCAGTCCCCCGCCGCGACAGGGGGCCGTGTGGGGGCAGTTCTTC.

This rearrangement joins TRBV9 to TRBJ1-1, with D possibly being TRBD1 (6 bases). Trimming took 3 bases from V and 1 from J, leaving 13 bases between them. Germline CDR1 reads SGDLS; CDR2 reads YYNGEE. CDR3 size: 15 residues. The CDR3 protein is CASSAGGGTNTEAFF. The CDR3 coding sequence is TGTGCCAGCAGCGCGGGTGGGGGCACGAACACTGAAGCTTTCTTT.

V usage is TRBV9 and J usage is TRBJ1-1; weak D call: TRBD1 (5 bases). The CDR3 runs to 15 residues. Germline lookup yields CDR1 SGDLS and CDR2 YYNGEE. V was shortened by 0 bases and J by 3 bases, with 12 bases between the two germline ends. The CDR3 bases are TGTGCCAGCAGCGTAGGGAAGGGACTTGACACTGAAGCTTTCTTT. Its protein is CASSVGKGLDTEAFF. The full variable domain, with the rest looked up from reference TRBV9 and TRBJ1-1, is DSGVTQTPKHLITATGQRVTLRCSPRSGDLSVYWYQQSLDQGLQFLIQYYNGEERAKGNILERFSAQQFPDLHSELNLSSLELGDSALYFCASSVGKGLDTEAFFGQGTRLTVV.

This chain links TRBV6-4 with TRBJ2-2, with D unclear. Trimming took off 0 bases at V and 6 bases at J, with 8 bases between the two ends. There are 14 residues in the CDR3. Germline CDR1 MRHNA, CDR2 SNTAGT. The CDR3 sequence is CASSDSQEAGELFF. Written as DNA, the CDR3 is TGTGCCAGCAGTGACTCTCAGGAAGCCGGGGAGCTGTTTTTT.

The chain couples TRBV4-1 to TRBJ1-1; 10 positions agree with TRBD1. Germline V lookup: CDR1 MGHRA, CDR2 YSYEKL. J gave up 7 bases and V 3 bases, and 11 bases lay outside the gene matches. This CDR3 is 16 amino acids long. The CDR3 region has the DNA TGCGCCAGCAGCCAGGAAAGACCCGGGACAGGGGATGAAGCTTTCTTT. Its translation: CASSQERPGTGDEAFF.

The chain uses TRBV4-1 and TRBJ2-3, with a possible D match to TRBD2 (6 bases). The germline CDR1 and CDR2 sequences are MGHRA and YSYEKL. Trimming shortened V by 5 bases and J by 4 bases, and 13 bases separated the two germline ends. CDR3 length: 14 amino acids. The CDR3 DNA is TGCGCCAGCAGCTTTGGGACTCGAGCAGATACGCAGTATTTT. It is translated as CASSFGTRADTQYF.

This chain connects TRBV2 to TRBJ2-5; D is possibly TRBD1 or TRBD2 (6 bases each). Looked up from germline, CDR1 is SNHLY and CDR2 is FYNNEI. V was pared by 10 bases and J by 3 bases, with 12 bases between. The CDR3 totals 12 residues. The DNA of the CDR3 is TGTGCCACCCCCGGGGGCGAAGAGACCCAGTACTTC. It codes for CATPGGEETQYF. Supplemented by reference TRBV2 and TRBJ2-5, the full variable domain reads EPEVTQTPSHQVTQMGQEVILRCVPISNHLYFYWYRQILGQKVEFLVSFYNNEISEKSEIFDDQFSVERPDGSNFTLKIRSTKLEDSAMYFCATPGGEETQYFGPGTRLLVL.

The rearrangement links TRBV5-5 to TRBJ2-7; tentative D call: TRBD1 (5 bases). V was shortened by 3 bases and J by 3 bases, with 19 bases between the two germline ends. The CDR3 runs 16 residues. Per the germline V gene, CDR1 is SGHKS and CDR2 is YYEKEE (reference sequence). CDR3 amino acids: CASSSQSGFNFYEQYF. DNA for the CDR3: TGTGCCAGCAGCTCACAATCAGGGTTCAATTTCTACGAGCAGTACTTC.

The chain has TRBV9 and TRBJ2-1; 7 bases are a match to TRBD2. CDR1 and CDR2 (germline): SGDLS, YYNGEE. V shed 3 bases, J shed 4 bases, and the junction held 7 bases outside the gene matches. This CDR3 has 15 residues. CDR3 sequence reads: CASSAKGLPYNEQFF. The CDR3 DNA follows: TGTGCCAGCAGCGCAAAGGGACTACCATACAATGAGCAGTTCTTC.

The CDR3 protein is CASSQVRFNEQFF. The CDR3 nucleotides are TGCGCCAGCAGCCAAGTTCGATTCAATGAGCAGTTCTTC. The chain recombines TRBV4-1 with TRBJ2-1; D remains ambiguous. CDR3 length equals 13 residues. V lost 1 base, J lost 6 bases, and 7 bases lay in between. CDR1 MGHRA and CDR2 YSYEKL come from the germline V gene.

The chain combines TRBV27 with TRBJ2-1, with 12 bases matching TRBD2. J lost 10 bases, V lost 6 bases, and 7 bases had no gene match. Germline V gives CDR1 MNHEY, CDR2 SMNVEV (reference sequence). The CDR3 has 14 amino acids. CDR3 amino acids: CASSPGLAGTEQFF. In nucleotides, the CDR3 is TGTGCCAGCAGCCCGGGACTAGCGGGTACAGAGCAGTTCTTC.

The gene calls are TRBV6-1 and TRBJ1-2; 10 bases map to TRBD1. The CDR3 length is 13 residues. V trimming: 5 bases; J trimming: 4 bases; junction bases outside the gene matches: 1. Germline CDR1 MNHNS, CDR2 SASEGT. The CDR3 spells CASSWTGGYGYTF. The CDR3 DNA reads TGTGCCAGCAGTTGGACAGGGGGCTATGGCTACACCTTC.

This sequence joins TRBV27 and TRBJ2-7; 8 bases agree with TRBD1. V lost 7 bases and J lost 5; bases outside the gene matches: 7. The CDR3 covers 13 residues. Germline CDR1 is MNHEY and CDR2 is SMNVEV (reference sequence). The CDR3 region has the DNA TGTGCCAGCAAGGACAGGGCCCGTCACGAGCAGTACTTC. Amino acids: CASKDRARHEQYF.

In the case of this clone: The junction differs from germline at one of its ends, possibly a read error. The chain employs TRBV19 and TRBJ2-1, with D possibly TRBD1 on 5 matching bases. The CDR3 has 14 amino acids. The germline V gene has CDR1 LNHDA and CDR2 SQIVND (reference sequence). Here the CDR3 reads CASSIQGSHNEQFF. The CDR3 bases are TGTGCCAGTAGTATCCAGGGCTCCCACAATGAGCAGTTCTTC.

The chain joins TRBV19 to TRBJ2-7; D may be TRBD2 (6 bases). Germline V gives CDR1 LNHDA, CDR2 SQIVND (reference sequence). Trimming shortened V by 6 bases and J by 2 bases, and 8 bases separated the two germline ends. CDR3 size: 12 residues. The CDR3 region is CASSGGPYEQYF. CDR3 coding DNA: TGTGCCAGTAGCGGGGGTCCCTACGAGCAGTACTTC.

This clone was detected only once. The chain uses TRBV7-3 and TRBJ2-1; 7 bases are a match to TRBD2. This CDR3 has 15 residues. Unmatched junction bases numbered 2, after V lost 2 bases and J lost 1 base. Germline CDR1 is SGHTA and CDR2 is FQGTGA. CDR3 residues: CASSLAGVSYNEQFF. DNA of the CDR3: TGTGCCAGCAGCTTAGCGGGGGTATCCTACAATGAGCAGTTCTTC.

The V gene is TRBV10-3, the J gene TRBJ1-5; D is ambiguous. Germline V CDR1 and CDR2: ENHRY, SYGVKD. There are 15 residues in the CDR3. V lost 3 bases and J lost 1, with 10 bases in between. Here the CDR3 reads CAISEFQKSNQPQHF. In DNA form, the CDR3 reads TGTGCCATCAGTGAATTTCAGAAAAGCAATCAGCCCCAGCATTTT.

Points on this clone: This sample also contains other DNA sequences that code for the same CDR3. The V call is TRBV27, the J call TRBJ2-7, with D tentatively TRBD1 (6 bases). Germline CDR1 is MNHEY and CDR2 is SMNVEV (reference sequence). The CDR3 has 11 residues. With 6 bases removed from V and 4 bases from J, the gap between germline ends came to 7 bases. The CDR3 DNA sequence: TGTGCCAGCAGCAGGGGATACGAGCAGTACTTC. It translates to CASSRGYEQYF.